This T cell receptor beta chain emerged from a study of shared clonotypes between healthy human individuals. Study results and caveats: A reduction in generation probabilities was seen for non-shared clonotypes relative to those shared by all four donors. Only blood was sampled, and tissue TCR repertoires likely differ from blood ones.

In the case of this clone: Its antigen remains unknown.

TCRdb's copy holds only in-frame clones and misses some; the assay was immunoSEQ multiplex PCR. The sample holds 2 million to 2.5 million clones, roughly 92% seen once. CDR3 length: 14 amino acids. The germline CDR1 and CDR2 sequences are MGHRA and YSYEKL. Trimming pared 11 bases from V and 0 bases from J, leaving 15 bases between. This TCR was recovered from a man between 18 and 35 years old in good health. Some clones in this sample may be carry-over from other donors' samples. The sample was naive CD4+ T cells from PBMCs. Regarding subset: CD45RA+ positively selected. The rearrangement joins TRBV4-1 to TRBJ2-3, with D maybe TRBD2 (6 bases). The chain's CDR3 is CAGSSGDSTDTQYF. The DNA for the CDR3 is TGCGCCGGGTCTTCGGGGGATAGCACAGATACGCAGTATTTT.